This TCR beta chain was captured in a study of shared clonotypes between healthy human individuals. General study points: Clonotype sharing among donors likely depends on sequencing depth.

This CDR3 is built from 15 residues. CDR1 and CDR2 (germline): SGHTA, FQGNSA. V was pared by 5 bases and J by 1 base, with 3 bases of the junction left unmatched. Deep was the level used in running the assay. Ten immunoSEQ deep assay plates were used to sequence the DNA of unsorted PBMCs. Generated by immunoSEQ multiplex PCR, the TCRdb table keeps only in-frame clones and is missing some. The sample records about 600,000 clones, about 80% being singletons. Of note for this clone: The antigen is undetermined.

The sequencing input was PBMCs. The origin of this receptor is a middle-aged woman in good health. Some clones in this sample may be carry-over from other donors' samples. This chain connects TRBV7-2 to TRBJ2-3, with 10 bases lining up with TRBD2. This CDR3 is CASSRGTSGTDTQYF. As DNA, the CDR3 is TGTGCCAGCAGCCGCGGGACTAGCGGCACAGATACGCAGTATTTT.